This T cell receptor beta chain was documented in a study of blood T cell repertoires in COVID-19. Germline values: CDR1 ENHRY, CDR2 SYGVKD. This CDR3 has 13 amino acids. The J segment lost 3 bases and the V segment lost 8 bases, leaving 3 bases of the junction unmatched. TCRdb keeps only in-frame clones here, not all; method: immunoSEQ multiplex PCR. This sample has approximately 97,000 clones, with 81% found just once. This clone has a handful of counts. The specimen sequenced was peripheral blood. This receptor was identified in a man aged 60 to 69 with acute or convalescent COVID-19. The chain uses TRBV10-3 and TRBJ1-5; 8 nucleotides line up with TRBD1. CDR3 protein: CAIGQGLNQPQHF. In DNA form, the CDR3 reads TGTGCCATCGGACAGGGCCTCAATCAGCCCCAGCATTTT.